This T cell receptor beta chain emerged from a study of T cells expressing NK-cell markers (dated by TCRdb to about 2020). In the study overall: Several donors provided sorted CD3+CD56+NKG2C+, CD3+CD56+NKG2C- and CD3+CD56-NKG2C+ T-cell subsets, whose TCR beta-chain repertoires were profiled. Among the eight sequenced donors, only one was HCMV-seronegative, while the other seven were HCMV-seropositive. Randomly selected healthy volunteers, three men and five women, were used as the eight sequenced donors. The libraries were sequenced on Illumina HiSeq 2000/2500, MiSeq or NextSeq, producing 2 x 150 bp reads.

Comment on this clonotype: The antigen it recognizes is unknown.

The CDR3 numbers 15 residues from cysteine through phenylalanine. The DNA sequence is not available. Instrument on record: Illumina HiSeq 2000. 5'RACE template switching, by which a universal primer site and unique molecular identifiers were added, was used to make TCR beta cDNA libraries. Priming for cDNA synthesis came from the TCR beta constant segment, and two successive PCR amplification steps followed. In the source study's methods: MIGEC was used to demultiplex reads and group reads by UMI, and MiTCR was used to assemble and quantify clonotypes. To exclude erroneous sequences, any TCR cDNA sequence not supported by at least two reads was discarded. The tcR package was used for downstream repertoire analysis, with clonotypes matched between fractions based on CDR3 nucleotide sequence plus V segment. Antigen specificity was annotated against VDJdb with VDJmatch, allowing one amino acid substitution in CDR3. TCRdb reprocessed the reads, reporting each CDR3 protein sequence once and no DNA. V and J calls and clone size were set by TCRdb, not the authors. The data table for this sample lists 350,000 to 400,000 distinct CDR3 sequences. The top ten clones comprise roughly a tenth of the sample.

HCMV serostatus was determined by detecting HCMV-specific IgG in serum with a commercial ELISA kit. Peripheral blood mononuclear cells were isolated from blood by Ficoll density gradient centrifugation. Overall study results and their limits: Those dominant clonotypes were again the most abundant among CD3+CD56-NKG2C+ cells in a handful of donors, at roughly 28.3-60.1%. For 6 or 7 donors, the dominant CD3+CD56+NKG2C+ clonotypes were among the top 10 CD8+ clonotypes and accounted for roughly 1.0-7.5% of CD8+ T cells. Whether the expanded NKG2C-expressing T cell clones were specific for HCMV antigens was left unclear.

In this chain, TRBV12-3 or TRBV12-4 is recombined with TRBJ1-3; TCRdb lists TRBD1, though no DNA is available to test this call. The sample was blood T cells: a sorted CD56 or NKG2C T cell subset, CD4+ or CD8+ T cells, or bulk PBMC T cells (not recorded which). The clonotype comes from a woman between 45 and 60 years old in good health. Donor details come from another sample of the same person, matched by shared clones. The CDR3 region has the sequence CASKRQGGSGNTIYF.